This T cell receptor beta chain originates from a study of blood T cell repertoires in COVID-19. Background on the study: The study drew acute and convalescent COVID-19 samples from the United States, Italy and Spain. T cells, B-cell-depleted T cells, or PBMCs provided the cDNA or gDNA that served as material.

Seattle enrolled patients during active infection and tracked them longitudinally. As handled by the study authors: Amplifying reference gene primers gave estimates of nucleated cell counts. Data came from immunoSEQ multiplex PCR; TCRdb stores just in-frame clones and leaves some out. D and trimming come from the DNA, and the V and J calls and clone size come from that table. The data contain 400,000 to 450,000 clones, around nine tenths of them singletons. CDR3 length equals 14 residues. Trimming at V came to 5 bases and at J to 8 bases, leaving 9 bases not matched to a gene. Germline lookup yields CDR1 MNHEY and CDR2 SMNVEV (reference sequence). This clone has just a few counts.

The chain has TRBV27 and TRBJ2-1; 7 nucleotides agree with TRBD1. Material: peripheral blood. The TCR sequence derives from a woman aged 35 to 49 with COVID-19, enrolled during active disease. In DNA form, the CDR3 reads TGTGCCAGCAGTGATAGGGGGCCTCAAGATGAGCAGTTCTTC. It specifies CASSDRGPQDEQFF.